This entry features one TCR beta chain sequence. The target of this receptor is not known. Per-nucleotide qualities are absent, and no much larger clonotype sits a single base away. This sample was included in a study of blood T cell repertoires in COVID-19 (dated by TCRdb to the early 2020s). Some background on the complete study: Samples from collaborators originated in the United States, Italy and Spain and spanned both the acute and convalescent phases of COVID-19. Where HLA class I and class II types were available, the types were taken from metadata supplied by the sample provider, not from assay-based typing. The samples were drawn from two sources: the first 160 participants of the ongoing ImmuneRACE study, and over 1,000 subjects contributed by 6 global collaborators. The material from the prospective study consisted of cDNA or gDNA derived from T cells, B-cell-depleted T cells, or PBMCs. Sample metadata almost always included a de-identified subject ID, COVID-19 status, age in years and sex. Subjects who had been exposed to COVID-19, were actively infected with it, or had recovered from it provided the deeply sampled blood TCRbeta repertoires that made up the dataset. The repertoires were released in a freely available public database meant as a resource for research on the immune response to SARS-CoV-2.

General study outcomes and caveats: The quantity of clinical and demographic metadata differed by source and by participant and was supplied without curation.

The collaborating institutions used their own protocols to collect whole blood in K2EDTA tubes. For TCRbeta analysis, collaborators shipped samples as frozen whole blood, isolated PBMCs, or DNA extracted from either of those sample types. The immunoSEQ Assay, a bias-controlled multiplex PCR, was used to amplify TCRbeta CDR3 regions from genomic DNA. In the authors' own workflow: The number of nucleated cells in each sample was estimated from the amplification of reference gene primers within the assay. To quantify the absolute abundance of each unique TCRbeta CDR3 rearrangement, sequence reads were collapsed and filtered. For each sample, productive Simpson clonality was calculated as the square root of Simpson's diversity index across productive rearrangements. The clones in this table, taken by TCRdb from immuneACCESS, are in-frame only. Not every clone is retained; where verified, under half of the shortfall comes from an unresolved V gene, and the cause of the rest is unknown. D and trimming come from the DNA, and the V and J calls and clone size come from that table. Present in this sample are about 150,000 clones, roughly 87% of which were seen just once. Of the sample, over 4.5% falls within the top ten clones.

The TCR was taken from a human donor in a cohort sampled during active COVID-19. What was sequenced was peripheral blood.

The CDR3 in this case is CASSYSGTGLYEQYF. The DNA is TGTGCCAGCAGTTACTCCGGGACAGGTTTGTACGAGCAGTACTTC. The chain is made from TRBV6-5 and TRBJ2-7; a stretch of 8 junction bases matches TRBD1. CDR1 and CDR2 are read off the germline V gene as MNHEY and SVGAGI. V is trimmed back by 0 bases and J by 4 bases, and the junction contains 5 bases that no gene match accounts for. From cysteine to phenylalanine, the CDR3 is 15 amino acids long. Only the CDR3 DNA is retained, 45 bases long and in frame from the first base.